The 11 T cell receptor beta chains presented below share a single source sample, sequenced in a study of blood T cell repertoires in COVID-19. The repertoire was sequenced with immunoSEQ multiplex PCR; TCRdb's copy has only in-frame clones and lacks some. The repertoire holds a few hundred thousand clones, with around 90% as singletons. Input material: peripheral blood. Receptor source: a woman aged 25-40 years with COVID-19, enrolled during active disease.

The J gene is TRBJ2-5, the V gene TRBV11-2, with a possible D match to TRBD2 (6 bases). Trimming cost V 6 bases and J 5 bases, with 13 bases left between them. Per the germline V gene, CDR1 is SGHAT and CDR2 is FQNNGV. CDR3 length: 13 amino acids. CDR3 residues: CASRGAGPETQYF. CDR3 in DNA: TGTGCCAGCAGAGGGGCGGGACCCGAGACCCAGTACTTC.

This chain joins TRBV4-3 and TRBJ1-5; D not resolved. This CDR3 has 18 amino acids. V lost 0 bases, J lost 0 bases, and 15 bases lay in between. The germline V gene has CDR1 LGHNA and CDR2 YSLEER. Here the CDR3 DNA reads TGCGCCAGCAGCCAAGACTACGGCGGGCCCGATAGCAATCAGCCCCAGCATTTT. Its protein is CASSQDYGGPDSNQPQHF.

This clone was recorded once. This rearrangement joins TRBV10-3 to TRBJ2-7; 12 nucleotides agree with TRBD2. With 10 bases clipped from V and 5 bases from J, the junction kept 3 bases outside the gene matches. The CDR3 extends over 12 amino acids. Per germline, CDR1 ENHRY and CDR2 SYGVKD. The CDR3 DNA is TGTGCCACCAGACTAGCGGGAGACGAGCAGTACTTC. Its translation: CATRLAGDEQYF.

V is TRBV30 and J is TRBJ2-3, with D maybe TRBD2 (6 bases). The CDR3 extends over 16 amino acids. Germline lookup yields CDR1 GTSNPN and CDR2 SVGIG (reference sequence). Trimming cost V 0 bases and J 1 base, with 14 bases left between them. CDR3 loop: CAWSVLGGKGTDTQYF. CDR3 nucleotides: TGTGCCTGGAGTGTACTGGGCGGGAAGGGCACAGATACGCAGTATTTT.

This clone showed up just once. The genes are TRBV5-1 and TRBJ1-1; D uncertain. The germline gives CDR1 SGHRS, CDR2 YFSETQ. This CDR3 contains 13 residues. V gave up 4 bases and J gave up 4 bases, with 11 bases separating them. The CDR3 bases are TGCGCCAGCAGCCCTAGGATGGGCACTGAAGCTTTCTTT. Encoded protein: CASSPRMGTEAFF.

DNA for the CDR3: TGTGCCAGCAGCGCACCAGGCCTGAACTATGGCTACACCTTC. This sequence encodes CASSAPGLNYGYTF. The chain is built from TRBV6-5 and TRBJ1-2; D is unresolved. Germline assignment: CDR1 MNHEY and CDR2 SVGAGI. The CDR3 consists of 14 residues. Trimming cost V 6 bases and J 2 bases, with 13 bases left between them.

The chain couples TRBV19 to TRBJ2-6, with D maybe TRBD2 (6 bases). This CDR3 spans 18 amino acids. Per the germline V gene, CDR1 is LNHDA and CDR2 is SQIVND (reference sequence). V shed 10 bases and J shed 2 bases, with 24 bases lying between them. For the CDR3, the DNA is TGTGCCACCTCTCCCCCGGGACCCGGAGGGACTGGGGCCAACGTCCTGACTTTC. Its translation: CATSPPGPGGTGANVLTF. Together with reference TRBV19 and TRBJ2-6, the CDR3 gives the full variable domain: DGGITQSPKYLFRKEGQNVTLSCEQNLNHDAMYWYRQDPGQGLRLIYYSQIVNDFQKGDIAEGYSVSREKKESFPLTVTSAQKNPTAFYLCATSPPGPGGTGANVLTFGAGSRLTVL.

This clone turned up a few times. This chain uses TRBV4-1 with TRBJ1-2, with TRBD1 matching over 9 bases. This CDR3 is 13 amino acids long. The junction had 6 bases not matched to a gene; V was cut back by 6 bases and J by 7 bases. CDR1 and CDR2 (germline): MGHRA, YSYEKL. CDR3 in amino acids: CASRGDRDGGYTF. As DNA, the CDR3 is TGCGCCAGCAGGGGGGACAGGGACGGTGGCTACACCTTC.

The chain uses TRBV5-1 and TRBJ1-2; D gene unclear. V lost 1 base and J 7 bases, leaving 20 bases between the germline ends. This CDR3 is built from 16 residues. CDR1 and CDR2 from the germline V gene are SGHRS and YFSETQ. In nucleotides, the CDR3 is TGCGCCAGCAGCTTGAATTGGGCCGACAAGGAGGGTGGCTACACCTTC. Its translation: CASSLNWADKEGGYTF. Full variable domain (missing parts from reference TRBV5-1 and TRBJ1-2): KAGVTQTPRYLIKTRGQQVTLSCSPISGHRSVSWYQQTPGQGLQFLFEYFSETQRNKGNFPGRFSGRQFSNSRSEMNVSTLELGDSALYLCASSLNWADKEGGYTFGSGTRLTVV.

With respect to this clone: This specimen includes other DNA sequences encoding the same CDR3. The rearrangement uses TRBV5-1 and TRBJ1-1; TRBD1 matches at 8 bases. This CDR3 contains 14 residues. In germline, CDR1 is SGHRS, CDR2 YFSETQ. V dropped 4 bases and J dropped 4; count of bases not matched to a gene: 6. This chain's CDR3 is CASSPGQGTTEAFF. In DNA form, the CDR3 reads TGCGCCAGCAGCCCAGGACAGGGCACCACTGAAGCTTTCTTT.

The CDR3 DNA follows: TGTGCCAGCAGCTTCCTCGGGGTTGTGCCTGAAGCTTTCTTT. Translating gives CASSFLGVVPEAFF. The chain couples TRBV7-9 to TRBJ1-1; D unclear. CDR3 length: 14 amino acids. Looked up from germline, CDR1 is SEHNR and CDR2 is FQNEAQ (reference sequence). The V and J ends lost 3 bases and 6 bases respectively, with 14 bases between them.